This T cell receptor beta chain emerged from a study of Graves' ophthalmopathy and Graves' hyperthyroidism (dated by TCRdb to the late 2010s). With regard to the full study: Peripheral blood was collected before any treatment was given, at the time of initial diagnosis. The study used TCR beta repertoire signatures to distinguish Graves' ophthalmopathy from Graves' hyperthyroidism and to predict progression to ophthalmopathy. In total, 135 blood samples were TCR-sequenced: roughly 45 ophthalmopathy, about 75 hyperthyroidism and about 17 hyperthyroidism-to-ophthalmopathy patients. A discovery set of 90 to 100 patients (more than 40 ophthalmopathy, 55 to 65 stable hyperthyroidism) was enrolled to explore V-J signatures distinguishing ophthalmopathy from hyperthyroidism. An independent validation cohort comprised 18 hyperthyroidism patients and over 15 patients who later progressed from hyperthyroidism to ophthalmopathy. In five or six hyperthyroidism patients, the T-cell repertoires found in thyroid tissue were compared with those found in blood. After sampling, hyperthyroidism patients received methimazole starting at 30 mg daily, and ophthalmopathy patients received high-dose intravenous methylprednisolone. The 100 discovery patients were divided at random into training and test sets in a 7:3 ratio. General findings and caveats noted by the study authors: In cross-validation, the 13-signature model distinguished ophthalmopathy from stable hyperthyroidism with just over 85% sensitivity and about 81% specificity, while in the test set the corresponding values were about 80% and 75%. In validation, the model predicted ophthalmopathy progression with about 70% sensitivity and 72.22% specificity; roughly 11 predicted patients were CT-confirmed with GO in a median of approximately six months. Sample size was not predetermined statistically, and investigators were not blinded to group allocation. Most expanded thyroid clonotypes with a frequency above 0.001 also appeared in blood, which suggests that blood repertoires may reflect the immune response in the thyroid.

This clonotype was seen just once. Its antigen is unknown. Per-base qualities were not stored, and no clone one base away is much larger. On its own, one read is weak support. For repertoire sequencing, TCR beta CDR3 regions were amplified from RNA transcripts. HTBI primers and the Qiagen OneStep RT-PCR kit were used in a first-round RT-PCR, which was followed by a second-round multiplex PCR, size selection and purification. The libraries underwent paired-end sequencing with 100 bp reads on an Illumina HiSeq2000. The authors' analysis ran thus. SOAPnuke was used for read processing, and reads with adapters, uncalled bases, a mean Phred below 15, or no exact constant-primer or identifier match were discarded. High-quality paired reads were merged with COPE v1.2.5. Each unique nucleotide sequence was treated as a clonotype, and MiTCR v1.1 was used to align the clonotypes to the IMGT TRB V, D and J references. The analysis was limited to V-J combinations with a frequency above 0.0001, which together covered 99% to 99.2% of repertoires. For each V-J combination, a TCR clonal expansion and chaos score was defined as F50 clonal expansion divided by the chaos observed in the TCRdist matrix. Welch's t-statistics and random forest were used to reduce features to about 14 V-J combinations, which were fed into a naive Bayes classifier. Thyroid-blood repertoire similarity was quantified with the Morisita-Horn index. TCRdb reanalyzed the raw reads on its own, using fastp at Q25 for trimming and MiXCR for clone calling, and kept in-frame beta chains. Each entry merges the rows of one CDR3 protein and shows their most common DNA and genes. In this record, the V and J calls reflect TCRdb's handling and not the investigators' own analysis. The sample contains some 410,000 distinct CDR3 sequences, under 25% of them found a single time. Roughly 3.2% of the sample comes from the top ten.

A patient counted as having stable hyperthyroidism if there was no progression to ophthalmopathy within 18 months of follow-up. Patients with hyperthyroidism were aged 18 to 65 years, had been newly diagnosed, and had a disease duration of less than 2 months. Patients with other autoimmune diseases, uncontrolled infections, pregnancy or lactation were excluded. Clinical symptoms, serum thyroxine, TRAb, thyroid ultrasound and orbital computed tomography formed the basis of the diagnosis. Using Ficoll-Paque density gradient centrifugation, PBMCs were isolated from about 9.2 ml of fresh peripheral blood. Trizol reagent was used to extract the total RNA, and its quality was then checked on an Agilent 2100 Bioanalyzer. The TCR sequence derives from a woman aged 18 to 35 with stable Graves' hyperthyroidism. Donor details come from another sample of the same person, matched by shared clones. The sample comprised peripheral blood.

The DNA reads TGTGCCAGCAGTGAATCAGGGTACCAGCCCCAGCATTTT. Its coded protein is CASSESGYQPQHF. The receptor chain draws on TRBV6-1 and TRBJ1-5; perhaps TRBD1 is the D gene, with 5 bases matching. The germline V gene supplies CDR1 MNHNS and CDR2 SASEGT. CDR3 length: 13 amino acids, cysteine to phenylalanine. Only the CDR3 DNA is retained, 39 bases long and in frame from the first base. The trim is 2 bases for V and 7 bases for J, with a gap of 9 bases between the germline ends.